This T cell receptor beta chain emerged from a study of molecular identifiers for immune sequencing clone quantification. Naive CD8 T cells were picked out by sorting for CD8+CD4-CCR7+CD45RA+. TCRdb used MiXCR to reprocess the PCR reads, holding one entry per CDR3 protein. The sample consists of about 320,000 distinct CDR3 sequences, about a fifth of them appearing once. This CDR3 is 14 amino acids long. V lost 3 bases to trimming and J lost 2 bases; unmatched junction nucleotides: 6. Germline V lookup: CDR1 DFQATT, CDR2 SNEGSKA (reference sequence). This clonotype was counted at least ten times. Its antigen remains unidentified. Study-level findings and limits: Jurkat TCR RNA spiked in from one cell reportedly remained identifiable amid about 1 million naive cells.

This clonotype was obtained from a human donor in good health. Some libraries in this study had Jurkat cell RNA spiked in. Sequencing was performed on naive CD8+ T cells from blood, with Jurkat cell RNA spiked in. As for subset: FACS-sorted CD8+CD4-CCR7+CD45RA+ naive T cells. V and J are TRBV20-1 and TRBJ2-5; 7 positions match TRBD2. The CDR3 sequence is CSASRTRSQETQYF. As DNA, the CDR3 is TGCAGTGCTAGCCGGACTAGGAGTCAAGAGACCCAGTACTTC.